Listed below are T cell receptor beta chains from one sample, sequenced in a study of blood T cell repertoires in COVID-19. Measured with immunoSEQ multiplex PCR; TCRdb has only the in-frame clones, and not every one. This repertoire shows just over 250,000 clones, around nine tenths found once; its top ten account for roughly a tenth. The specimen was peripheral blood. All receptors come from a woman aged 65 to 85 with COVID-19, enrolled during active disease. CDR3s include the opening cysteine and the closing phenylalanine or tryptophan. A D gene is named only where the DNA matches it firmly. Rows may omit the clone size; those that give it use once, few, many or a size class.

D: TRBD1
V: TRBV10-3
size: -
J: TRBJ2-7
DNA: TGTGCCATCAGTGAGCAGGGGGCTTTGAACGAGCAGTACTTC
CDR3: CAISEQGALNEQYF

D: -
V: TRBV19
size: -
J: TRBJ1-5
DNA: TGTGCCAGTAGTATGGCCCTAGGGGCTCCCCAGCATTTT
CDR3: CASSMALGAPQHF

D: -
V: TRBV4-3
size: -
J: TRBJ1-5
DNA: TGCGCCAGCAGCCAAGATAACAATCAGCCCCAGCATTTT
CDR3: CASSQDNNQPQHF

D: TRBD1
V: TRBV28
size: -
J: TRBJ2-7
DNA: TGTGCCAGCACCTTCCGGGACAGGGGCTACGAGCAGTACTTC
CDR3: CASTFRDRGYEQYF

D: TRBD1
V: TRBV30
size: -
J: TRBJ1-3
DNA: TGTGCCTGGAGCCTAGCCGGGACAGGGGGTTCAAACACCATATATTTT
CDR3: CAWSLAGTGGSNTIYF

D: -
V: TRBV10-1
size: -
J: TRBJ1-2
DNA: TGCGCCAGCAGCACAGGACAAGTTGAGGGCTACACCTTC
CDR3: CASSTGQVEGYTF

D: -
V: TRBV30
size: -
J: TRBJ2-7
DNA: TGTGCCTGGAGGGTGGGGGGAGTCGGCGAGCAGTACTTC
CDR3: CAWRVGGVGEQYF

D: TRBD2
V: TRBV11-3
size: once
J: TRBJ2-1
DNA: TGTGCCAGCAGGGCTAGCGGGAGTCGACACAATGAGCAGTTCTTC
CDR3: CASRASGSRHNEQFF

D: -
V: TRBV19
size: once
J: TRBJ2-7
DNA: TGTGCCAGTAGTCCAGGGAGGAACGAGCAGTACTTC
CDR3: CASSPGRNEQYF

D: TRBD1
V: TRBV5-4
size: -
J: TRBJ1-4
DNA: TGTGCCAGCAGCACCGGGACAGGGACTGAAAAACTGTTTTTT
CDR3: CASSTGTGTEKLFF

D: TRBD2
V: TRBV27
size: -
J: TRBJ2-7
DNA: TGTGCCAGCAGTAAACCGACTAGCGGGAGAGCCTACGAGCAGTACTTC
CDR3: CASSKPTSGRAYEQYF

D: TRBD1
V: TRBV6-4
size: -
J: TRBJ2-2
DNA: TGTGCCAGCAGTGCCTCCGGGACAGGCGGGGAGCTGTTTTTT
CDR3: CASSASGTGGELFF